These 24 T cell receptor beta chains were sequenced from one sample in a study of CD8 T cells in Susac syndrome (dated by TCRdb to between 2018 and 2021). Preparation of the library involved the immunoSEQ multiplex PCR assay. RNA was extracted using the RNeasy kit, and roughly 0.5 to 1 microgram was reverse transcribed with random hexamers. In-frame beta chains were kept once TCRdb had trimmed the public reads at Q25 with fastp and called clones with MiXCR. Rows are unified per CDR3 protein, each entry keeping the most common DNA and genes. The sample data list over 300,000 distinct CDR3 sequences, and about 91% of these were observed just once. In total, the top ten clones hold 0.065% of the sample. The sample consisted of CD4+ T cells from PBMCs. These receptors all come from a human donor with multiple sclerosis.

The chain links TRBV20-1 to TRBJ1-5; possible D gene TRBD1, 5 bases. This CDR3 spans 12 amino acids. Trimming shortened V by 3 bases and J by 9 bases, and 12 bases separated the two germline ends. The germline CDR1 and CDR2 sequences are DFQATT and SNEGSKA (reference sequence). CDR3 region: CSARGLGGPQHF. The CDR3 DNA reads TGCAGTGCTAGGGGCCTGGGGGGGCCCCAGCATTTT.

The chain recombines TRBV2 with TRBJ2-7; D perhaps matches TRBD1 (6 bases). CDR1 is SNHLY and CDR2 is FYNNEI in the germline V gene. Deletions cut 7 bases from V and 1 base from J, with 14 bases between. The CDR3 covers 14 residues. The CDR3 DNA sequence: TGTGCCAGCAAGAGCTGGGACACATCCTACGAGCAGTACTTC. Translated, it gives CASKSWDTSYEQYF.

This clonotype was seen once. V gene TRBV5-1 combines with J gene TRBJ2-7; the D gene is possibly TRBD2 (6 bases). The CDR3 is made up of 15 amino acids. Germline CDR1 is SGHRS and CDR2 is YFSETQ. The V end was cut by 1 base, the J end by 0 bases, with 11 bases between. In nucleotides, the CDR3 is TGCGCCAGCAGCTTGTGGGCGGGGAGCTCCTACGAGCAGTACTTC. Translation: CASSLWAGSSYEQYF.

The chain uses TRBV29-1 and TRBJ2-3; 12 bases are shared with TRBD2. The CDR3 is 15 amino acids. V was pared by 1 base and J by 6 bases, with 5 bases of the junction left unmatched. Germline V gene lookup returns CDR1 SQVTM and CDR2 ANQGSEA. The CDR3 reads CSVEGAGTSGDTQYF. CDR3 bases: TGCAGCGTTGAAGGGGCCGGGACTAGCGGGGATACGCAGTATTTT.

The CDR3: CASKPAYTGELFF. In nucleotides, the CDR3 is TGTGCCAGCAAGCCCGCTTACACCGGGGAGCTGTTTTTT. The genes are TRBV2 and TRBJ2-2; no definite D call. CDR1 and CDR2 (germline): SNHLY, FYNNEI. V lost 7 bases to trimming and J lost 3 bases, with 9 bases between them. This CDR3 has 13 residues.

The V gene is TRBV29-1, the J gene TRBJ1-2; D ambiguous. Germline V gene sequence: CDR1 SQVTM, CDR2 ANQGSEA. This CDR3 is built from 15 residues. Trimming took off 1 base at V and 0 bases at J, with 12 bases between the two ends. The chain's CDR3 is CSVEGRGKTNYGYTF. The CDR3 coding sequence is TGCAGCGTTGAAGGTCGAGGGAAAACTAACTATGGCTACACCTTC.

J is TRBJ2-2 and V is TRBV12-3 or TRBV12-4; 7 bases map to TRBD1. J gave up 6 bases and V 7 bases, and 17 bases lay outside the gene matches. The CDR3 is made up of 17 amino acids. The chain's CDR3 is CASTDIFGTASSGELFF. The CDR3 DNA reads TGTGCCAGCACCGACATCTTCGGGACAGCTTCCTCCGGGGAGCTGTTTTTT.

This chain links TRBV6-1 with TRBJ1-4; D call uncertain. Per the germline V gene, CDR1 is MNHNS and CDR2 is SASEGT. The CDR3 extends over 14 amino acids. The V end lost 6 bases, the J end lost 7 bases, and 15 bases lay between the germline ends. CDR3 coding DNA: TGTGCCAGCAGCTTTCAGGATGGTGCTGAAAAACTGTTTTTT. This translates into CASSFQDGAEKLFF.

The V call is TRBV7-3, the J call TRBJ2-6; D call uncertain. From germline, CDR1 is SGHTA and CDR2 FQGTGA. V was clipped by 0 bases and J by 4 bases, with 10 bases between them. This CDR3 comprises 16 residues. CDR3 loop: CASSLTWGAGANVLTF. The CDR3 DNA sequence: TGTGCCAGCAGCTTAACCTGGGGTGCAGGGGCCAACGTCCTGACTTTC. The variable domain in full, with the rest retrieved from reference TRBV7-3 and TRBJ2-6, is GAGVSQTPSNKVTEKGKYVELRCDPISGHTALYWYRQSLGQGPEFLIYFQGTGAADDSGLPNDRFFAVRPEGSVSTLKIQRTERGDSAVYLCASSLTWGAGANVLTFGAGSRLTVL.

The V and J genes are TRBV30 and TRBJ2-7; D remains ambiguous. Germline CDR1 is GTSNPN and CDR2 is SVGIG (reference sequence). Trimming shortened V by 1 base and J by 0 bases, and 16 bases separated the two germline ends. The CDR3 contains 16 residues. The DNA of the CDR3 is TGTGCCTGGAGTGCCCCTCGTTACCTTAGCTCCTACGAGCAGTACTTC. Protein product: CAWSAPRYLSSYEQYF.

CDR3 loop: CASSIPPQGRSGYTF. Written as DNA, the CDR3 is TGTGCCAGCAGTATACCCCCTCAGGGTAGGTCTGGCTACACCTTC. The V gene is TRBV28, the J gene TRBJ1-2, with D perhaps matching TRBD1 (5 bases). The V end lost 5 bases, the J end lost 7 bases, and 20 bases lay between the germline ends. This CDR3 is built from 15 residues. CDR1 and CDR2 (germline): MDHEN, SYDVKM.

The rearrangement links TRBV4-3 to TRBJ1-1; D possibly corresponds to TRBD1 (5 bases). The CDR3 runs 16 residues. V lost 0 bases and J lost 5, with 16 bases in between. Germline V gene lookup returns CDR1 LGHNA and CDR2 YSLEER. This chain's CDR3 is CASSQDHGRAVTEAFF. CDR3 bases: TGCGCCAGCAGCCAAGATCATGGCAGGGCCGTTACTGAAGCTTTCTTT.

The chain uses TRBV7-9 and TRBJ2-3, with 9 bases matching TRBD1. Germline CDR1 reads SEHNR; CDR2 reads FQNEAQ (reference sequence). After removal of 0 bases from V and 2 bases from J, the junction contained 3 bases not matched to a gene. CDR3 length: 16 residues. The CDR3 protein is CASSLARDRVTDTQYF. For the CDR3, the DNA is TGTGCCAGCAGCTTAGCCCGGGACAGGGTCACAGATACGCAGTATTTT.

V and J are TRBV18 and TRBJ2-1; TRBD2 matches 14 bases. The germline V gene encodes CDR1 KGHSH and CDR2 LQKENI. Losses at the gene ends were 2 bases for V and 4 bases for J; bases not matched to a gene: 7. The CDR3 is 18 residues long. CDR3 bases: TGTGCCAGCTCACCAGGGCCGTGGACTAGCGGGGGGTACAATGAGCAGTTCTTC. Protein: CASSPGPWTSGGYNEQFF.

The J gene is TRBJ1-3, the V gene TRBV7-2; no clear D. Trimming cost V 5 bases and J 3 bases, with 8 bases left between them. This CDR3 region has 13 residues. Germline V gene data show CDR1 as SGHTA and CDR2 as FQGNSA. The CDR3 sequence: CASSPAGGNTIYF. The CDR3 DNA reads TGTGCCAGCAGCCCGGCCGGTGGAAACACCATATATTTT.

V is TRBV29-1 and J is TRBJ2-1, with TRBD1 matching over 10 bases. The germline V gene encodes CDR1 SQVTM and CDR2 ANQGSEA. V dropped 6 bases and J dropped 6; count of bases not matched to a gene: 14. CDR3 size: 16 residues. CDR3 in amino acids: CSVVGIRTGGTNEQFF. The CDR3, as DNA: TGCAGCGTGGTCGGGATTAGGACAGGGGGTACCAATGAGCAGTTCTTC.

The chain links TRBV29-1 to TRBJ2-1; 7 nucleotides match TRBD2. CDR1 is SQVTM and CDR2 is ANQGSEA in the germline V gene. After removal of 3 bases from V and 2 bases from J, the junction contained 7 bases not matched to a gene. This CDR3 region has 15 residues. CDR3 nucleotides: TGCAGCGTTGATCGTGGCGGGGGTACCTACAATGAGCAGTTCTTC. This codes for CSVDRGGGTYNEQFF.

CDR3 in amino acids: CASSLADNYGYTF. CDR3 in DNA: TGTGCCAGCAGCTTAGCGGATAACTATGGCTACACCTTC. The genes are TRBV7-6 and TRBJ1-2, with D unclear. Trimming pared 0 bases from V and 1 base from J, leaving 3 bases between. The CDR3 totals 13 residues. CDR1 is SGHVS and CDR2 is FNYEAQ in the germline V gene.

V gene TRBV10-3 combines with J gene TRBJ1-5; possible D gene TRBD1, 5 bases. This CDR3 is 15 amino acids long. Per germline, CDR1 ENHRY and CDR2 SYGVKD. Trimming removed 3 bases from V and 1 base from J, with 10 bases in between. The CDR3 sequence: CAISDGWGSNQPQHF. The CDR3 nucleotides read TGTGCCATCAGTGATGGTTGGGGGAGCAATCAGCCCCAGCATTTT.

The V gene is TRBV5-1, the J gene TRBJ2-7; D unresolved. The V end lost 3 bases, the J end lost 5 bases, and 15 bases lay between the germline ends. The CDR3 runs 14 residues. The germline gives CDR1 SGHRS, CDR2 YFSETQ. The CDR3 DNA reads TGCGCCAGCAGCTGGGCCGCGCTCTCGAACGAGCAGTACTTC. Translating gives CASSWAALSNEQYF.

The chain carries TRBV7-2 and TRBJ2-7; 10 nucleotides line up with TRBD2. The CDR3 totals 16 residues. CDR1 and CDR2 (germline): SGHTA, FQGNSA. Germline trimming cut 0 bases from V and 1 base from J; bases unmatched to any gene: 3. CDR3 in amino acids: CASSLARTSGSYEQYF. As DNA, the CDR3 is TGTGCCAGCAGCTTAGCCCGGACTAGCGGTTCCTACGAGCAGTACTTC.

The J gene is TRBJ2-1, the V gene TRBV7-8, with 8 bases that match TRBD2. Unmatched junction bases numbered 18, after V lost 5 bases and J lost 3 bases. The CDR3 is made up of 19 amino acids. Per the germline V gene, CDR1 is SGHVS and CDR2 is FQNEAQ. The CDR3 is CASSPLLAVVRPNYNEQFF. The DNA of the CDR3 is TGTGCCAGCAGCCCTTTACTAGCGGTAGTAAGACCTAACTACAATGAGCAGTTCTTC.

The chain couples TRBV20-1 to TRBJ2-3, with a possible D match to TRBD1 (5 bases). The CDR3 covers 15 residues. Germline CDR1 and CDR2: DFQATT and SNEGSKA (reference sequence). V was cut by 0 bases and J by 6 bases, with 16 bases left in between. CDR3 nucleotide sequence: TGCAGTGCTAGAGATCAAAGGGGATGGATGGATACGCAGTATTTT. Translation gives CSARDQRGWMDTQYF.

The chain is built from TRBV6-6 and TRBJ2-3, with 11 bases fitting TRBD2. This CDR3 contains 14 residues. Unmatched junction bases numbered 2, after V lost 6 bases and J lost 3 bases. Germline loops: CDR1 MNHNY, CDR2 SVGAGI (reference sequence). The CDR3 DNA reads TGTGCCAGCAGGACTAGCGGGGAGACAGATACGCAGTATTTT. This gives the protein CASRTSGETDTQYF.